This is a list of T cell receptor beta chains from one sample in a study of CD8+ T cells in alopecia areata. Sequencing was performed with immunoSEQ multiplex PCR; in TCRdb, only in-frame clones are kept and a portion is missing. The sample has about 98,000 clones; about 45% are singletons. Sequencing input: CD4+ T cells sorted from blood. The receptor source for this set is a human donor with alopecia areata. Both conserved end residues are part of each CDR3. The D gene is left open where the match is weak. Expanded clones are given a class, and other clones once, few, many or no size at all.

D	V	J	size	CDR3	DNA
-	TRBV29-1	TRBJ2-1	once	CSVHMAGHLIHEQFF	TGCAGCGTCCATATGGCGGGACACCTGATCCATGAGCAGTTCTTC
-	TRBV5-1	TRBJ2-6	-	CASTDSPSGANVLTF	TGCGCCAGCACCGACAGCCCCTCTGGGGCCAACGTCCTGACTTTC
-	TRBV21-1	TRBJ2-7	few	CASTSSPQITNEQYF	TGTGCCAGCACATCCTCCCCCCAGATCACTAACGAGCAGTACTTC
TRBD1	TRBV29-1	TRBJ2-7	-	CSVGTAGQGPLGYEQYF	TGCAGCGTTGGGACTGCTGGACAGGGGCCCCTAGGGTACGAGCAGTACTTC
TRBD1	TRBV28	TRBJ2-5	few	CASSLGARGRETQYF	TGTGCCAGCAGTTTAGGGGCCAGGGGGCGAGAGACCCAGTACTTC
-	TRBV23-1	TRBJ2-3	few	CASSSHTDTQYF	TGCGCCAGCAGCTCACACACAGATACGCAGTATTTT
TRBD2	TRBV29-1	TRBJ2-5	few	CSVEGPLAGDLDQETQYF	TGCAGCGTTGAAGGGCCCCTAGCGGGAGATTTGGACCAAGAGACCCAGTACTTC
-	TRBV28	TRBJ2-7	-	CASSLDTVSYEQYF	TGTGCCAGCAGTTTAGACACCGTATCCTACGAGCAGTACTTC
-	TRBV29-1	TRBJ2-5	-	CSVGRQGDGETQYF	TGCAGCGTTGGACGGCAGGGAGATGGAGAGACCCAGTACTTC
-	TRBV29-1	TRBJ1-1	few	CSVEGVTEAFF	TGCAGCGTTGAGGGGGTCACTGAAGCTTTCTTT
TRBD2	TRBV2	TRBJ2-7	-	CASLERGVFEQYF	TGTGCCAGTCTCGAGCGGGGGGTATTCGAGCAGTACTTC
TRBD2	TRBV29-1	TRBJ2-1	few	CSAPTSGRSRGSYNEQFF	TGCAGCGCCCCGACTAGCGGGAGGAGTAGGGGGTCCTACAATGAGCAGTTCTTC
-	TRBV5-1	TRBJ2-7	-	CASSPDGTYEQYF	TGCGCCAGCAGCCCGGACGGAACCTACGAGCAGTACTTC
-	TRBV30	TRBJ1-1	-	CAWSANGMGAFF	TGTGCCTGGAGTGCAAACGGAATGGGAGCTTTCTTT
TRBD1	TRBV27	TRBJ2-7	-	CASSPWDSSYEQYF	TGTGCCAGCAGTCCCTGGGACAGCTCCTACGAGCAGTACTTC
-	TRBV29-1	TRBJ2-1	few	CSVEEGNEQFF	TGCAGCGTTGAAGAAGGAAATGAGCAGTTCTTC
-	TRBV29-1	TRBJ2-3	-	CSVVFNTDTQYF	TGCAGCGTTGTCTTCAACACAGATACGCAGTATTTT
-	TRBV29-1	TRBJ2-6	few	CSVYGGAGSGANVLTF	TGCAGCGTTTATGGGGGCGCTGGCTCTGGGGCCAACGTCCTGACTTTC
-	TRBV2	TRBJ2-3	-	CASSDPGTDTQYF	TGTGCCAGCAGTGACCCAGGCACAGATACGCAGTATTTT
TRBD2	TRBV5-1	TRBJ2-5	-	CASSLVTSGTETQYF	TGCGCCAGCAGCTTGGTGACTAGCGGGACGGAGACCCAGTACTTC
-	TRBV11-2	TRBJ2-6	-	CASSSEGGTGANVLTF	TGTGCCAGCAGCTCGGAGGGGGGAACCGGGGCCAACGTCCTGACTTTC
-	TRBV5-1	TRBJ2-5	-	CASSLAEETQYF	TGCGCCAGCAGCTTGGCCGAAGAGACCCAGTACTTC
TRBD1	TRBV19	TRBJ2-2	-	CASRDRGDTGELFF	TGTGCCAGTAGGGACAGGGGGGACACCGGGGAGCTGTTTTTT
TRBD1	TRBV29-1	TRBJ2-3	once	CSAYDRGLTDTQYF	TGCAGCGCTTATGACAGGGGCTTAACAGATACGCAGTATTTT
-	TRBV30	TRBJ1-5	-	CAWANSNQPQHF	TGTGCCTGGGCTAATAGCAATCAGCCCCAGCATTTT
TRBD2	TRBV30	TRBJ2-1	-	CAWSTLAGENEQFF	TGTGCCTGGAGTACGCTAGCGGGGGAGAATGAGCAGTTCTTC
-	TRBV29-1	TRBJ2-5	-	CSVGGGETQYF	TGCAGCGTTGGCGGGGGCGAGACCCAGTACTTC
TRBD2	TRBV30	TRBJ2-2	-	CAWSSGRANTGELFF	TGTGCCTGGAGTAGCGGGAGGGCGAACACCGGGGAGCTGTTTTTT
TRBD1	TRBV30	TRBJ2-7	-	CAWSTGSYEQYF	TGTGCCTGGTCGACAGGGTCCTACGAGCAGTACTTC
-	TRBV29-1	TRBJ2-3	-	CSVRQYHTDTQYF	TGCAGCGTGAGACAGTATCATACAGATACGCAGTATTTT
-	TRBV29-1	TRBJ2-5	few	CSVEWGAKETQYF	TGCAGCGTGGAATGGGGAGCCAAAGAGACCCAGTACTTC
-	TRBV6-6	TRBJ2-7	once	CASSSLGQISSYEQYF	TGTGCCAGCAGTTCGTTAGGACAGATAAGCTCCTACGAGCAGTACTTC
-	TRBV28	TRBJ2-1	few	CASSLGGRGNEQFF	TGTGCCAGCAGTTTAGGAGGGAGAGGGAATGAGCAGTTCTTC
-	TRBV30	TRBJ2-4	-	CAWNSGGITKNIQYF	TGTGCCTGGAACAGTGGGGGGATAACCAAAAACATTCAGTACTTC
-	TRBV29-1	TRBJ1-1	few	CSAALGGRDTEAFF	TGCAGCGCTGCCCTGGGAGGGAGGGACACTGAAGCTTTCTTT
-	TRBV28	TRBJ1-5	-	CASSFLIGNQPQHF	TGTGCCAGCAGTTTCCTCATCGGGAATCAGCCCCAGCATTTT
-	TRBV7-9	TRBJ2-6	-	CASSLPGHSGANVLTF	TGTGCCAGCAGCTTACCCGGGCACTCTGGGGCCAACGTCCTGACTTTC
-	TRBV14	TRBJ2-7	-	CASSQDPHEQYF	TGTGCCAGCAGCCAAGATCCCCACGAGCAGTACTTC
TRBD2	TRBV29-1	TRBJ2-5	-	CSVKSTSVVGTQYF	TGCAGCGTAAAATCGACTAGCGTGGTGGGGACCCAGTACTTC
-	TRBV30	TRBJ2-7	-	CAWSDSYEQYF	TGTGCCTGGAGCGACAGCTACGAGCAGTACTTC
-	TRBV30	TRBJ2-3	-	CACEQARTDTQYF	TGTGCCTGCGAACAGGCCCGCACAGATACGCAGTATTTT
TRBD1	TRBV6-5	TRBJ2-1	-	CASRPDRVRHNEQFF	TGTGCCAGCAGACCTGACAGGGTTCGGCACAATGAGCAGTTCTTC
TRBD1	TRBV11-2	TRBJ2-5	-	CASSRQGVETQYF	TGTGCCAGCAGCCGACAGGGGGTAGAGACCCAGTACTTC
-	TRBV29-1	TRBJ2-1	-	CSVEREARGVNEQFF	TGCAGCGTTGAACGAGAGGCTAGAGGGGTCAATGAGCAGTTCTTC
-	TRBV30	TRBJ2-5	once	CAWSPRDF	TGTGCCTGGAGTCCCCGGGACTTC
TRBD2	TRBV7-2	TRBJ2-1	-	CASSLGRLAGWYNEQFF	TGTGCCAGCAGCTTAGGGCGCCTAGCGGGATGGTACAATGAGCAGTTCTTC
TRBD1	TRBV29-1	TRBJ2-5	-	CSVGGHRGETQYF	TGCAGCGTTGGGGGCCACAGGGGAGAGACCCAGTACTTC
-	TRBV29-1	TRBJ1-1	few	CSVESGGNTEAFF	TGCAGCGTTGAGTCGGGCGGGAACACTGAAGCTTTCTTT
-	TRBV5-1	TRBJ2-6	-	CASRLGAPGANVLTF	TGCGCCAGCAGATTGGGGGCCCCAGGGGCCAACGTCCTGACTTTC
-	TRBV18	TRBJ2-3	-	CASSLPSSSTDTQYF	TGTGCCAGCTCTCTCCCGTCTAGCTCAACAGATACGCAGTATTTT
-	TRBV29-1	TRBJ2-7	few	CSVVGGRYEQYF	TGCAGCGTTGTGGGCGGCCGCTACGAGCAGTACTTC
TRBD1	TRBV29-1	TRBJ2-1	-	CSVDRTGAYNEQFF	TGCAGCGTTGATAGGACAGGGGCTTACAATGAGCAGTTCTTC
-	TRBV7-9	TRBJ2-6	few	CASSLQPGGANVLTF	TGTGCCAGCAGCCTCCAACCCGGGGGGGCCAACGTCCTGACTTTC
-	TRBV2	TRBJ2-6	-	CASRFGGIDSGANVLTF	TGTGCCAGCAGGTTTGGGGGTATCGACTCTGGGGCCAACGTCCTGACTTTC
-	TRBV2	TRBJ2-3	-	CASARQLFSTDTQYF	TGTGCCAGCGCGCGACAGCTATTTAGCACAGATACGCAGTATTTT
-	TRBV28	TRBJ1-2	-	CASKSQDGTGYTF	TGTGCCAGCAAGTCCCAGGACGGTACGGGCTACACCTTC
-	TRBV30	TRBJ2-5	few	CAWSVWGRTQETQYF	TGTGCCTGGAGTGTTTGGGGACGCACACAAGAGACCCAGTACTTC
TRBD1	TRBV30	TRBJ1-1	once	CAWSVLEGATEAFF	TGTGCCTGGAGTGTCCTTGAGGGGGCGACTGAAGCTTTCTTT